One sample yielded the 7 T cell receptor beta chains listed below, sequenced in a study of cytomegalovirus exposure and HLA in healthy donors. PCR primers comprised 60 Vbeta and 13 Jbeta primers. Measured with immunoSEQ multiplex PCR; TCRdb has only the in-frame clones, and not every one. The sample holds about 54,000 clones; approximately 86% are singletons and the top ten take approximately 3%. Source material: PBMCs. These receptors all stem from a woman younger than 35 in good health and CMV-seronegative.

The genes are TRBV9 and TRBJ1-1, with D perhaps TRBD1 (5 bases). The germline V gene encodes CDR1 SGDLS and CDR2 YYNGEE. With 3 bases removed from V and 0 bases from J, the gap between germline ends came to 15 bases. This CDR3 is built from 16 residues. The CDR3 DNA is TGTGCCAGCAGCGGTGGTGGGGCCCAAGTGAACACTGAAGCTTTCTTT. This sequence encodes CASSGGGAQVNTEAFF.

This chain uses TRBV27 with TRBJ2-7, with D maybe TRBD2 (6 bases). CDR1 is MNHEY, CDR2 SMNVEV, per germline (reference sequence). V shed 6 bases and J shed 4 bases, with 10 bases lying between them. The CDR3 length is 12 residues. The CDR3 region has the DNA TGTGCCAGCAGCCCCGCGGGGTACGAGCAGTACTTC. It is translated as CASSPAGYEQYF.

This sequence joins TRBV18 and TRBJ1-2; tentatively, D is TRBD1 (5 bases). The CDR3 is made up of 13 amino acids. From germline, CDR1 is KGHSH and CDR2 LQKENI. V lost 3 bases and J 8 bases, leaving 13 bases between the germline ends. In nucleotides, the CDR3 is TGTGCCAGCTCACCTTCAACGACAGTCGGCTACACCTTC. Residues: CASSPSTTVGYTF.

In DNA, the CDR3 is TGTGCCAGCAGCCCCCCTCCGGATGAGCAGTTCTTC. Translated, it gives CASSPPPDEQFF. The J gene is TRBJ2-1, the V gene TRBV7-9; D remains ambiguous. CDR1 is SEHNR and CDR2 is FQNEAQ in the germline V gene (reference sequence). V lost 5 bases and J lost 8, with 10 bases in between. This CDR3 has 12 residues.

The V call is TRBV5-6, the J call TRBJ2-5, with D possibly matching TRBD2 (5 bases). This CDR3 is 14 amino acids long. With 6 bases removed from V and 5 bases from J, the gap between germline ends came to 17 bases. Germline V lookup: CDR1 SGHDT, CDR2 YYEEEE. The CDR3 loop reads CASTRPEGWETQYF. CDR3 DNA sequence: TGTGCCAGCACCCGCCCTGAGGGATGGGAGACCCAGTACTTC.

The chain is built from TRBV7-2 and TRBJ2-7; 7 bases map to TRBD2. Germline trimming cut 5 bases from V and 7 bases from J; bases unmatched to any gene: 23. The CDR3 length is 18 residues. CDR1 and CDR2 from the germline V gene are SGHTA and FQGNSA. The CDR3 bases are TGTGCCAGCAGCCTGCGTCCCCCTCTCGCGGGAGCCCCGCTAGAGCAGTACTTC. This encodes CASSLRPPLAGAPLEQYF.

This clone was recorded only once. Compared with germline, one end of the junction differs, possibly owing to a read error. V and J are TRBV7-7 and TRBJ2-5; TRBD2 matches at 11 bases. Germline lookup yields CDR1 SSHAT and CDR2 FNYEAQ (reference sequence). The CDR3 is 17 amino acids. This CDR3 is CASSLVLAGGLGETQYF. Here the CDR3 DNA reads TGTGCTAGCAGCTTAGTCCTAGCGGGAGGATTAGGGGAGACCCAGTACTTC.